A single sample gave rise to the 12 T cell receptor beta chains below, sequenced in a study of draining lymph node invasion in breast cancer. Cells sorted as CD4+ CD45RA- CD25- were taken as memory conventional CD4 T cells. TCRdb fed the bulk RNA-seq reads into MiXCR, producing one record per CDR3 protein. The table includes under 3,000 distinct CDR3 sequences, 70% to 90% detected once. Sequenced sample: sorted memory CD4+ effector T cells from a lymph node. These receptors all come from a female donor with luminal breast cancer.

V gene TRBV28 combines with J gene TRBJ1-1; maybe TRBD1 (6 bases). V was clipped by 4 bases and J by 2 bases, with 20 bases between them. Germline V lookup: CDR1 MDHEN, CDR2 SYDVKM. The length of the CDR3 is 17 residues. As DNA, the CDR3 is TGTGCCAGCAGTTCCCTGGGGGGGGCCAGGGAAAACACTGAAGCTTTCTTT. It translates to CASSSLGGARENTEAFF.

The chain carries TRBV5-4 and TRBJ1-2, with 10 bases fitting TRBD1. Germline V CDR1 and CDR2: SGHNT, YYREEE (reference sequence). This CDR3 region has 15 residues. Trimming cost V 0 bases and J 4 bases; bases outside gene matches: 3. CDR3 region: CASSLDWTGGYGYTF. For the CDR3, the DNA is TGTGCCAGCAGCTTGGATTGGACAGGGGGCTATGGCTACACCTTC.

As to this clonotype: At one boundary the junction diverges from the germline segment, which might be a read error. The chain has TRBV6-4 and TRBJ2-6, with D possibly matching TRBD1 (5 bases). The CDR3 has 15 residues. CDR1 is MRHNA and CDR2 is SNTAGT in the germline V gene. This CDR3 reads CASSAAFGGANVMTF. CDR3 in DNA: TGTGCCAGCAGTGCGGCCTTCGGTGGGGCCAACGTCATGACTTTC.

This clonotype occurred once. The V gene is TRBV30, the J gene TRBJ1-2; maybe TRBD1 (5 bases). Per germline, CDR1 GTSNPN and CDR2 SVGIG (reference sequence). There are 12 residues in the CDR3. The germline V and J ends were trimmed by 2 bases and 2 bases, with 6 bases remaining between them. For the CDR3, the DNA is TGTGCCTGGAGTCCAGGGAACTATGGCTACACCTTC. Translated, it gives CAWSPGNYGYTF.

The CDR3 spells CASSQVGVGANVLTF. In DNA, the CDR3 is TGTGCCAGCAGCCAAGTGGGGGTCGGGGCCAACGTCCTGACTTTC. The V gene is TRBV3-1, the J gene TRBJ2-6; D is perhaps TRBD1 or TRBD2 (5 bases each). V lost 1 base and J lost 4, with 8 bases in between. The CDR3 is 15 amino acids. CDR1 is LGHDT, CDR2 YNNKEL, per germline (reference sequence). Full variable domain (missing parts from reference TRBV3-1 and TRBJ2-6): DTAVSQTPKYLVTQMGNDKSIKCEQNLGHDTMYWYKQDSKKFLKIMFSYNNKELIINETVPNRFSPKSPDKAHLNLHINSLELGDSAVYFCASSQVGVGANVLTFGAGSRLTVL.

The J gene is TRBJ2-5, the V gene TRBV6-1; 7 bases are shared with TRBD2. Germline loops: CDR1 MNHNS, CDR2 SASEGT. V shed 5 bases, J shed 5 bases, and the junction held 11 bases outside the gene matches. The CDR3 has 15 amino acids. The CDR3 DNA is TGTGCCAGCAGTCGCGGGGGACCTATCGAGGAGACCCAGTACTTC. Protein: CASSRGGPIEETQYF.

This clonotype showed up just once. This chain links TRBV7-2 with TRBJ1-1; the D is unclear. CDR1 is SGHTA, CDR2 FQGNSA, per germline. Trimming shortened V by 3 bases and J by 1 base, and 6 bases separated the two germline ends. The CDR3 extends over 13 amino acids. CDR3 loop: CASSFLENTEAFF. The CDR3 coding sequence is TGTGCCAGCAGCTTCCTGGAGAACACTGAAGCTTTCTTT.

The gene calls are TRBV6-2 or TRBV6-3 and TRBJ1-5, with D tentatively TRBD1 (5 bases). V shed 6 bases and J shed 6 bases, with 18 bases lying between them. This CDR3 comprises 15 residues. The germline gives CDR1 MNHEY, CDR2 SVGEGT. The CDR3: CASRFMGRGVQPQHF. Here the CDR3 DNA reads TGTGCCAGCAGATTCATGGGGCGCGGGGTTCAGCCCCAGCATTTT.

V and J are TRBV25-1 and TRBJ2-7, with TRBD2 matching 7 bases. Looked up from germline, CDR1 is MGHDK and CDR2 is SYGVNS. This CDR3 has 15 amino acids. The trim removed 5 bases at V and 6 bases at J, leaving 13 bases unmatched. The chain's CDR3 is CASSSYGTINSEQYF. In nucleotides, the CDR3 is TGTGCCAGCAGTTCTTACGGGACTATCAATTCCGAGCAGTACTTC.

The chain is built from TRBV11-2 and TRBJ2-7; D is perhaps TRBD1 (5 bases). V lost 6 bases and J 3 bases, leaving 15 bases between the germline ends. This CDR3 spans 14 amino acids. Germline CDR1 SGHAT, CDR2 FQNNGV. DNA of the CDR3: TGTGCCAGCAGACAACGACAGCAGGGCTACGAGCAGTACTTC. Its protein product is CASRQRQQGYEQYF.

This rearrangement joins TRBV15 to TRBJ2-7; D possibly matches TRBD1 or TRBD2 (5 bases each). This CDR3 is 13 amino acids long. The germline V gene has CDR1 LNHNV and CDR2 YYDKDF (reference sequence). V shed 5 bases and J shed 7 bases, with 15 bases lying between them. Written as DNA, the CDR3 is TGTGCCACCAGCTCGGCAAGGGGCGGGGAGCAGTACTTC. It encodes CATSSARGGEQYF.

Notes on this clonotype: The junction departs from germline at one end; a sequencing error may be responsible. The chain uses TRBV10-3 and TRBJ1-4; D gene ambiguous. There are 13 residues in the CDR3. Germline CDR1 ENHRY, CDR2 SYGVKD. The CDR3, as DNA: TGTGCCATCAGTGAATACACTAAGGAAAAACTGTTTTTT. It encodes CAISEYTKEKLFF.